This entry features one TCR beta chain sequence. The data belong to a study of T cells in tuberculosis. V trimming: 5 bases; J trimming: 5 bases; junction bases outside the gene matches: 7. This CDR3 spans 14 amino acids. Germline CDR1 and CDR2: WSHSY and SAAADI. Profiling relied on immunoSEQ multiplex PCR, and the TCRdb table lists in-frame clones only, not all of them. The sample has roughly 10,000 clones; about 93% are singletons. V is TRBV10-2 and J is TRBJ2-3; the match to TRBD1 covers 7 bases. The specimen was PBMCs. The clonotype comes from an adult with tuberculosis. This chain's CDR3 is CASSQPSGGDTQYF. The CDR3 coding sequence is TGCGCCAGCAGTCAGCCTTCAGGGGGAGATACGCAGTATTTT.